Below, one TCR beta chain is given with its context. This entry comes from a study of blood T cell repertoires in COVID-19. Data came from immunoSEQ multiplex PCR; TCRdb stores just in-frame clones and leaves some out. Here the sample spans about 260,000 clones, about 87% being singletons. V was cut by 5 bases and J by 5 bases, with 19 bases left in between. CDR1 and CDR2 (germline): SEHNR, FQNEAQ (reference sequence). CDR3 length equals 15 residues. The chain uses TRBV7-9 and TRBJ2-7; no firm D call. The sample taken for sequencing was peripheral blood. The clonotype comes from a man aged 55 to 70 who had recovered from COVID-19. The DNA for the CDR3 is TGTGCCAGCAGCCCCCCCGACTCCGGGTCCAACGAGCAGTACTTC. Amino acid sequence: CASSPPDSGSNEQYF. Using reference TRBV7-9 and TRBJ2-7 for the parts outside the CDR3, the full variable domain is DTGVSQNPRHKITKRGQNVTFRCDPISEHNRLYWYRQTLGQGPEFLTYFQNEAQLEKSRLLSDRFSAERPKGSFSTLEIQRTEQGDSAMYLCASSPPDSGSNEQYFGPGTRLTVT.